The clone carrying this TCR beta chain occurred once. The antigen is undetermined. This record belongs to a study of OX40 agonist ivuxolimab in advanced cancers. In the study overall: Every 2 weeks, ivuxolimab was infused into the patients intravenously at between 0.01 and 10 mg/kg. General observations from the study: The average count of expanded clones was higher among CD8+ T cells than among CD4+.

Autoimmune disease history or systemic immunosuppression was exclusionary. Patients had blood sampled at baseline and again on cycle 4 day 1 and cycle 7 day 1. TCRdb's table, derived via immunoSEQ multiplex PCR, lists solely in-frame clones and lacks some. The data show 35,000 to 45,000 clones, over 75% seen once. Trimming cost V 8 bases and J 6 bases; bases outside gene matches: 19. The CDR3 loop spans 17 amino acids. The germline gives CDR1 MDHEN, CDR2 SYDVKM. The source material was CD4+ or CD8+ T cells sorted from blood, sampled in a trial of the OX40 agonist ivuxolimab. The sequence came from an adult with an advanced solid tumor such as melanoma, head and neck, liver or kidney cancer. The chain carries TRBV28 and TRBJ1-1, with TRBD1 matching over 9 bases. The CDR3 coding sequence is TGTGCCAGCCGACCCACCGGGACAGGGAACGGGTTGGCTGAAGCTTTCTTT. It is translated as CASRPTGTGNGLAEAFF.